This TCR beta chain was obtained from a study of blood T cell repertoires in COVID-19. Germline-derived CDR1 and CDR2 are KGHSH and LQKENI. The junction had 5 bases not matched to a gene; V was cut back by 3 bases and J by 7 bases. CDR3 length equals 16 residues. Ages ranged from about 18 to 89 years, with residence in approximately 25 US areas. Clones were read by immunoSEQ multiplex PCR, and TCRdb kept only the in-frame ones, dropping some. Among about 220,000 clones listed, 85% to 90% were seen once. The chain uses TRBV18 and TRBJ2-1, with TRBD2 matching over 14 bases. Material: PBMCs or T cells enriched from blood (not recorded which). The clonotype was recovered from a woman in her fifties or sixties with acute COVID-19. In nucleotides, the CDR3 is TGTGCCAGCTCACCTCCCGGGACTAGCGGGAGAAATGAGCAGTTCTTC. It codes for CASSPPGTSGRNEQFF.